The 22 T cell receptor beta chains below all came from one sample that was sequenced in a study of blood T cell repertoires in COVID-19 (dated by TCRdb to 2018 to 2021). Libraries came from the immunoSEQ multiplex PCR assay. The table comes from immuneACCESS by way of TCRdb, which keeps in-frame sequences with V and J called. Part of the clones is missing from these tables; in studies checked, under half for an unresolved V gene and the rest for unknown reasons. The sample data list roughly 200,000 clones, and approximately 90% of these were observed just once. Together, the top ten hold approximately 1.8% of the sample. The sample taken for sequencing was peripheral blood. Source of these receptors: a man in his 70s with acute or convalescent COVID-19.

DNA of the CDR3: TGTGCCAGCAGCTTAGTAGGGACAGGCAGGGACGAGCAGTACTTC. Translation: CASSLVGTGRDEQYF. J is TRBJ2-7 and V is TRBV11-2, with TRBD1 matching over 8 bases. Trimming at V came to 1 base and at J to 5 bases, leaving 7 bases not matched to a gene. Germline CDR1 reads SGHAT; CDR2 reads FQNNGV. The CDR3 loop spans 15 amino acids.

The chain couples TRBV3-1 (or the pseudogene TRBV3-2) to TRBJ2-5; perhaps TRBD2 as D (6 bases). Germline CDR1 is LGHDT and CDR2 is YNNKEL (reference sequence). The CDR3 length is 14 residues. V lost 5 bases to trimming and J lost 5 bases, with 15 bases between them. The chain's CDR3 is CASSGRFHGETQYF. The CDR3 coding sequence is TGTGCCAGCAGCGGGAGGTTTCATGGGGAGACCCAGTACTTC.

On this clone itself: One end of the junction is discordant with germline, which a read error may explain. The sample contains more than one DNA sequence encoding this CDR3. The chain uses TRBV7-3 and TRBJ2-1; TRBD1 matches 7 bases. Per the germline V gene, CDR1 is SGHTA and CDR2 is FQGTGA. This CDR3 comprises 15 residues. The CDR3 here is CASSLTGVPYNEQFF. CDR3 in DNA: TGTGCCAGCAGCCTAACAGGGGTCCCCTACAATGAGCAGTTCTTC. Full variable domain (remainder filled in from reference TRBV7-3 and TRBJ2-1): GAGVSQTPSNKVTEKGKYVELRCDPISGHTALYWYRQSLGQGPEFLIYFQGTGAADDSGLPNDRFFAVRPEGSVSTLKIQRTERGDSAVYLCASSLTGVPYNEQFFGPGTRLTVL.

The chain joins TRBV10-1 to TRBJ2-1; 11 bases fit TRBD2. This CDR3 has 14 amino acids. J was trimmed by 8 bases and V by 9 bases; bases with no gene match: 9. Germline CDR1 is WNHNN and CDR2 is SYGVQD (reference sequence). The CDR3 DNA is TGCGCCAGTGAAATACTAGCGGGAGTTCATGAGCAGTTCTTC. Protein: CASEILAGVHEQFF.

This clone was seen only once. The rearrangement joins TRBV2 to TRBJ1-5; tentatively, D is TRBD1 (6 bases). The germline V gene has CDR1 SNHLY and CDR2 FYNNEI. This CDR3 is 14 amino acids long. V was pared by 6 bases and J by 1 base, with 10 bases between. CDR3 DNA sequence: TGTGCCAGCAGAATGGGGGCCAGCAATCAGCCCCAGCATTTT. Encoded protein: CASRMGASNQPQHF.

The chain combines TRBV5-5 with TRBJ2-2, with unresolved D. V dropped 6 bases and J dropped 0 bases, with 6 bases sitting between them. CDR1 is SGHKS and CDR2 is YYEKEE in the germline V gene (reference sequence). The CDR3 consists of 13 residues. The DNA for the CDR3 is TGTGCCAGCACCACAGCGAACACCGGGGAGCTGTTTTTT. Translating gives CASTTANTGELFF.

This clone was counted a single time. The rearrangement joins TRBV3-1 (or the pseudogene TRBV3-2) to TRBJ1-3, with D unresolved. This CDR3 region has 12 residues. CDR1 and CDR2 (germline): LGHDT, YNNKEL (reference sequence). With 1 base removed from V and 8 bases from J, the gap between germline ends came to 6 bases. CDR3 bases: TGTGCCAGCAGCCAAGTGCGCGACACCATATATTTT. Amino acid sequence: CASSQVRDTIYF.

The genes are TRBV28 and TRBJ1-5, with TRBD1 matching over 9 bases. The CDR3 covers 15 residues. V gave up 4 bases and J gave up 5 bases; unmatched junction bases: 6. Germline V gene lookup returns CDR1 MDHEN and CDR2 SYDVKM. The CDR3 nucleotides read TGTGCCAGCAGTTCACAGGGGGCAGGGCATCAGCCCCAGCATTTT. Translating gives CASSSQGAGHQPQHF.

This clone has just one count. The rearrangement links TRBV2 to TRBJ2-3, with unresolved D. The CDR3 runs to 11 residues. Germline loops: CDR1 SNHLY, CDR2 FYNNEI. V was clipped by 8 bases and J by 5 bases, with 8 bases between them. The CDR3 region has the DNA TGTGCCAGCGCGCCGTTAGATACGCAGTATTTT. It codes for CASAPLDTQYF.

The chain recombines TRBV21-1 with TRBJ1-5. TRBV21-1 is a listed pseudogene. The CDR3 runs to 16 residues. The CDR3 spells CASSKGGEGSNQPQHF. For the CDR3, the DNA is TGTGCCAGCAGCAAAGGGGGGGAGGGTTCCAATCAGCCCCAGCATTTT.

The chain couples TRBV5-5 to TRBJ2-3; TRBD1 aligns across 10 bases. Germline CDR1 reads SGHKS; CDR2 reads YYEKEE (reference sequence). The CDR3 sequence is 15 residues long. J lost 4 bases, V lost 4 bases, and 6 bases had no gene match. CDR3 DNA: TGTGCCAGCAGCCCCCGGGACAGGGGTGCAGATACGCAGTATTTT. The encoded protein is CASSPRDRGADTQYF.

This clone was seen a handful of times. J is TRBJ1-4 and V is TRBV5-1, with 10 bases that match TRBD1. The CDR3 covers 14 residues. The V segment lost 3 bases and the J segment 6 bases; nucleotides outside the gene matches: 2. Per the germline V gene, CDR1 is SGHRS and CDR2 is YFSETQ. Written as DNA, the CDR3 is TGCGCCAGCAGCTCCGGGACAGGGGATGAAAAACTGTTTTTT. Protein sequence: CASSSGTGDEKLFF.

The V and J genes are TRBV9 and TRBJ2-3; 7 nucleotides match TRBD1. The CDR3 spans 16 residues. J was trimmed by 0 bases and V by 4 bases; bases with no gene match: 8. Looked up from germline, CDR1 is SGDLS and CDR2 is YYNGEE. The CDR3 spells CASSPPEGASTDTQYF. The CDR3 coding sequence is TGTGCCAGCAGCCCCCCAGAGGGGGCTAGCACAGATACGCAGTATTTT.

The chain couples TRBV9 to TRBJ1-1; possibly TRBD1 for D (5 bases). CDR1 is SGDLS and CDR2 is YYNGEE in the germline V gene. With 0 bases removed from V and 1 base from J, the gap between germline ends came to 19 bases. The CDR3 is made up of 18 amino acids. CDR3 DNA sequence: TGTGCCAGCAGCGTAGCCCCACGATCGCTGACAGAGAACACTGAAGCTTTCTTT. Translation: CASSVAPRSLTENTEAFF.

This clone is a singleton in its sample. CDR3 sequence: CASSFALAVNTGELFF. In nucleotides, the CDR3 is TGTGCCAGCAGTTTCGCGCTAGCGGTTAACACCGGGGAGCTGTTTTTT. The rearrangement joins TRBV28 to TRBJ2-2; TRBD2 agrees at 7 bases. Trimming at V came to 3 bases and at J to 2 bases, leaving 6 bases not matched to a gene. CDR1 is MDHEN, CDR2 SYDVKM, per germline. This CDR3 is built from 16 residues.

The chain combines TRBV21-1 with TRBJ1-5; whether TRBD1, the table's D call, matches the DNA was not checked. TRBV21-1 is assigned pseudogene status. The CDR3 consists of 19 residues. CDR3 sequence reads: CASSKNKGGDRRFNQPQHF. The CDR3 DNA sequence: TGTGCCAGCAGCAAAAATAAAGGAGGGGACAGGCGCTTCAATCAGCCCCAGCATTTT.

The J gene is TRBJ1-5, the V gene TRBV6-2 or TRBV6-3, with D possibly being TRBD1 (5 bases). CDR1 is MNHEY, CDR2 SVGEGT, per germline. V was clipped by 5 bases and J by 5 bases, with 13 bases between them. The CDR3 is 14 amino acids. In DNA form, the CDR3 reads TGTGCCAGCAGTGGCAGGGTAGATTATCAGCCCCAGCATTTT. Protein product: CASSGRVDYQPQHF.

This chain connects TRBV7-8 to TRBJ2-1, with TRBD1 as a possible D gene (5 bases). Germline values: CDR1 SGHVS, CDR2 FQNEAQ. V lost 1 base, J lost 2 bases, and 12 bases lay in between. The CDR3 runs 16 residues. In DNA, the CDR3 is TGTGCCAGCAGCTTAGTTCGGGTCAGGGCCTACAATGAGCAGTTCTTC. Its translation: CASSLVRVRAYNEQFF.

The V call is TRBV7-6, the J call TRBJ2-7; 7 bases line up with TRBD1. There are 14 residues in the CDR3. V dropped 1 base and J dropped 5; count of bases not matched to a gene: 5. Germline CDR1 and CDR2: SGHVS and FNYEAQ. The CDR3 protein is CASSLGQGSDEQYF. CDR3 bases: TGTGCCAGCAGCTTAGGACAGGGAAGCGACGAGCAGTACTTC.

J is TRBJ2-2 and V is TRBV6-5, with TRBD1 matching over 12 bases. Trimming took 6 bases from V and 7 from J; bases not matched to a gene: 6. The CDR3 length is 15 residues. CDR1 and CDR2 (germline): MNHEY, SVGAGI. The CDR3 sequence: CASSPGTGGIGELFF. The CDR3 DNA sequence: TGTGCCAGCAGCCCCGGGACAGGGGGCATCGGGGAGCTGTTTTTT.

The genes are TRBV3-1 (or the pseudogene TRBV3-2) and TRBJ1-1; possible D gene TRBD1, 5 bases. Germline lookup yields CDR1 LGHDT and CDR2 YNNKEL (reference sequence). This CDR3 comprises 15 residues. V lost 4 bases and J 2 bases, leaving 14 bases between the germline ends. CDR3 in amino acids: CASSPTWGLNTEAFF. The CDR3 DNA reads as TGTGCCAGCAGCCCTACTTGGGGCCTTAACACTGAAGCTTTCTTT.

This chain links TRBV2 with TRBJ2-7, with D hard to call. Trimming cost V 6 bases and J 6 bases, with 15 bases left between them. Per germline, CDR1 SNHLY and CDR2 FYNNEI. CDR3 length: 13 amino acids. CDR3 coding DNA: TGTGCCAGCAGCCCGGCAGGTTGGTCCGAGCAGTACTTC. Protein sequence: CASSPAGWSEQYF.